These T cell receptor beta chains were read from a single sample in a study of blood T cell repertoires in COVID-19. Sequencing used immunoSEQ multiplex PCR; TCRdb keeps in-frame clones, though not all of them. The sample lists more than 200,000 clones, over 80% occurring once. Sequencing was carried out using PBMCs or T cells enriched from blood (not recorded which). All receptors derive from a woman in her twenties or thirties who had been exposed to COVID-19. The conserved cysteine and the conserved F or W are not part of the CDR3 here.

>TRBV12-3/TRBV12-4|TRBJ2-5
ASSLESSGTQY
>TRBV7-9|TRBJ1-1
ASSLAGRATEAF
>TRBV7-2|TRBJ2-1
ASSSPESEQF
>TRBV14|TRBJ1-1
ASSQGATPRMEAF
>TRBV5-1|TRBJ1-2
ASSLSGTGFGYT
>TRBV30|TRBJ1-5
AWSVQRGGVSGNQPQH
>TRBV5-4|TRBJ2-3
ASSLVGDTQY
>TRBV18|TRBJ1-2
ASSPPLAVYGYT
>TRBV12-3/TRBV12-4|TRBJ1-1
ASSFGGNTEAF
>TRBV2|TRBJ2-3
ASSPTDWSTDTQY
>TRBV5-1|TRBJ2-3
ASSQRLGSRDTQY
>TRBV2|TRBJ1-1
ASSEGGNTEAF
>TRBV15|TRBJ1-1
ATSSPGQGAEAF
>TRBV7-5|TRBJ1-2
VRNTIGETRGYT
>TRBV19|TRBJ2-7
ASSIMTGYTYEQY
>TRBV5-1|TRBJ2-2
ASSFLAGPTGELF
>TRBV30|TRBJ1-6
AWSVPHSGNLAPLH
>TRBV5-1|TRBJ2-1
ASSRGLAESSYNEQF
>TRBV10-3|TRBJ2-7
AIRSTGTLGGFYEQY
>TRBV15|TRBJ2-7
ATSRGDRRNDEQY
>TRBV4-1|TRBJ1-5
ASSRTGTGNQPQH
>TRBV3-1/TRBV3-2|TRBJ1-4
ASSQGRREKLF
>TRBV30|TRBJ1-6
AWIPGTGRGVSPLH
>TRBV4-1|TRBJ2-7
ASSLRTGEPYEQY
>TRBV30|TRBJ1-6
AWSASGSRNSPLH
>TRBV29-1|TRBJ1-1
SVEEGEWGGLS
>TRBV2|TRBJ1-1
ASRGGPAAAF
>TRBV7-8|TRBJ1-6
ASSFIWDNYNSPLH
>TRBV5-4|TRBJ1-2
ASSFGDRDGGYT
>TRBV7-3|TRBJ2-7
ASSLIAGGPREQY
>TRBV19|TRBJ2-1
ASSIVSSNEQF
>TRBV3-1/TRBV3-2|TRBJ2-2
ASSLGLAGVTGELF
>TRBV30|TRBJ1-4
AWARGQLNEKLF
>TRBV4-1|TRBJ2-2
ASSQEVPGTAGELF
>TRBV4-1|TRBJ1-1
ASSSPAGQNTEAF
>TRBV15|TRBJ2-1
ATSRDLLVGNEQF
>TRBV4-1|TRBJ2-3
ASSLSAAAGLSTDTQY
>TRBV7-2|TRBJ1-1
ASSRGATRAF
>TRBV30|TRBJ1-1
ASDRDGGGYTEAF
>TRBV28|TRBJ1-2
ASSWTGYGYT
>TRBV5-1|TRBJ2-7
ASSLLVGRDEQY
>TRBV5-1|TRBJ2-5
ASSRWGDPVQETQY
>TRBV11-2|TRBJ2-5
ASSQFDRGETQY
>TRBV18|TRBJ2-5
ASSPPKRELETQY
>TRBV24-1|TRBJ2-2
ATSDFRQETGELF
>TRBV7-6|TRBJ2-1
ASSLTAGVPYNEQF
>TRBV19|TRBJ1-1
ASSMPGGPNTEAF
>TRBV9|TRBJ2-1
ASSVEGVTSYNEQF
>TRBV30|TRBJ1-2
AWNRALFYGYT